The rows below give T cell receptor beta chains drawn from one sample of a study of blood T cell repertoires in COVID-19. The assay was immunoSEQ multiplex PCR, and TCRdb's table has in-frame clones only and misses some. The sample lists approximately 180,000 clones; more than 70% were seen once. Sample: PBMCs or T cells enriched from blood (not recorded which). All receptors derive from a man in his forties who had recovered from COVID-19. Both conserved end residues are trimmed from each CDR3. The order of the fields is J gene, V gene, CDR3 protein.

TRBJ1-1 | TRBV4-2 | ASSQNPRDRPNEAF
TRBJ2-7 | TRBV7-9 | ASSLMGQHEQY
TRBJ2-7 | TRBV19 | ATSGTGFYEQY
TRBJ2-7 | TRBV5-5 | ASSPPRAGTYEQY
TRBJ2-5 | TRBV27 | ASGSHGGDQETQY
TRBJ2-2 | TRBV27 | ASSLSSHGELF
TRBJ1-1 | TRBV9 | ASSTGPHRGEAF
TRBJ2-5 | TRBV10-2 | ASTTMGRQGREETQY
TRBJ2-3 | TRBV7-6 | ASSSGSGRTDTQY
TRBJ1-4 | TRBV18 | ASSPLGQELNEKLF
TRBJ2-1 | TRBV28 | ASTQRSGRTDEQF
TRBJ2-1 | TRBV27 | ASSVTGGPYNEQF
TRBJ2-7 | TRBV12-5 | ASGLVPGGGFEQY
TRBJ2-3 | TRBV5-1 | ASSLGQGVSTDTQY
TRBJ2-1 | TRBV7-6 | ASSVTEQGALYNEQF
TRBJ2-5 | TRBV27 | ASRRAPLLDQY
TRBJ2-1 | TRBV15 | ATSRGGVNSYNEQF
TRBJ1-1 | TRBV5-1 | ASSIGQGTEAF
TRBJ1-1 | TRBV5-5 | ASSLGLMRSTEAF
TRBJ1-1 | TRBV27 | ASTRTGGTEAF
TRBJ1-5 | TRBV15 | ATSRGGGASSNQPQH
TRBJ1-4 | TRBV15 | ATSRASGELF
TRBJ1-3 | TRBV5-5 | ASSAGSKGNTIY
TRBJ2-5 | TRBV18 | ASSPWGPGVQETQY
TRBJ2-1 | TRBV11-2 | ASSLHQEQF
TRBJ1-5 | TRBV19 | ASSIVRLRDRVSPQH
TRBJ1-2 | TRBV6-4 | ASSEEGWTTDGYT
TRBJ2-7 | TRBV14 | ASSTTGARSYEQY
TRBJ2-5 | TRBV27 | ASSPGTGKGTQY
TRBJ1-1 | TRBV7-2 | ASSPGQGLGTEAF
TRBJ2-7 | TRBV6-5 | ASSPRTGIEQY
TRBJ2-7 | TRBV14 | ASSQPGVRREQY
TRBJ2-3 | TRBV28 | ASSFPTGLAGTDTQY
TRBJ2-1 | TRBV5-1 | ASSLAAPLPYNEQF
TRBJ1-1 | TRBV7-9 | ASSLGQGNTEAF
TRBJ2-5 | TRBV12-2 | ASRVFGASGGSQETQY
TRBJ1-2 | TRBV28 | ATAGQGADYGYT
TRBJ1-1 | TRBV2 | ASSEKEMNTEAF
TRBJ1-2 | TRBV27 | ASRGGPSGYT
TRBJ1-2 | TRBV7-2 | ASTPGGRLLYGYT
TRBJ2-3 | TRBV6-1 | ASSEQGDTQY
TRBJ1-5 | TRBV10-3 | AISDGQGNQPQH
TRBJ2-5 | TRBV5-1 | ASSSYFQETQY
TRBJ2-1 | TRBV24-1 | ATSDLRPSGYNEQF
TRBJ1-2 | TRBV7-2 | ASSLSGARPNYGYT
TRBJ2-3 | TRBV19 | ASSIQRETDTQY
TRBJ2-1 | TRBV7-9 | ASSFGTSGRGNEQF
TRBJ1-2 | TRBV30 | AGKQVTYGYT